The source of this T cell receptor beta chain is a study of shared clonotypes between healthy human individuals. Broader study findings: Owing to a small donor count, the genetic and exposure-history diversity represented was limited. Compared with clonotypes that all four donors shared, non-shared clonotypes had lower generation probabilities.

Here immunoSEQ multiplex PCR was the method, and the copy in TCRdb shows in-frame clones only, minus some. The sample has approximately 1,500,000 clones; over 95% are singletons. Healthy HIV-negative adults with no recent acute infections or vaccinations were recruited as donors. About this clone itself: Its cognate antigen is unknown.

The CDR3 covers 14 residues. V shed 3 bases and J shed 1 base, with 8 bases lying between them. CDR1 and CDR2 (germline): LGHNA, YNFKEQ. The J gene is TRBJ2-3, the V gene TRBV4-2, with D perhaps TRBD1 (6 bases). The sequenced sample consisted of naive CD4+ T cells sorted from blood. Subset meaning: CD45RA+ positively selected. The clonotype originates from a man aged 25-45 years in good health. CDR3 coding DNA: TGTGCCAGCAGCCAGGGGGCTGGCACAGATACGCAGTATTTT. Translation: CASSQGAGTDTQYF.